Listed below are T cell receptor beta chains from one sample, sequenced in a study of breast tumors, draining lymph nodes, adjacent tissues. MiXCR, run by TCRdb on the multiplex PCR reads, gives a single entry per CDR3 protein. The sample carries about 270,000 distinct CDR3 sequences, 30% to 35% recorded once. The specimen sequenced was axillary lymph node tissue. These TCRs come from a female donor with breast cancer. Some clones in this sample may be carry-over from other donors' samples. Each CDR3 is given with its conserved first and last residue. D genes are given only for firm matches. The size field is filled for only some rows; it gives once, few, many or a size class.

abundance: -; d_gene: -; v_gene: TRBV27; j_gene: TRBJ2-2; CDR3nt: TGTGCCAGCAGTTTACAGGGGTCAGACACCGGGGAGCTGTTTTTT; CDR3aa: CASSLQGSDTGELFF
abundance: many; d_gene: TRBD1; v_gene: TRBV30; j_gene: TRBJ1-2; CDR3nt: TGTGCCTGGAGTGTCCGGAGGGTACAGGGGGCGTCCGGCTACACCTTC; CDR3aa: CAWSVRRVQGASGYTF
abundance: many; d_gene: TRBD1; v_gene: TRBV5-1; j_gene: TRBJ2-7; CDR3nt: TGCGCCAGCAGCGATATAAGACAGGGCAATCCCTACGAGCAGTACTTC; CDR3aa: CASSDIRQGNPYEQYF
abundance: many; d_gene: -; v_gene: TRBV10-2; j_gene: TRBJ2-7; CDR3nt: TGCGCCAGCAACCCCGGCCAAGGGCACGAGCAGTACTTC; CDR3aa: CASNPGQGHEQYF
abundance: many; d_gene: -; v_gene: TRBV6-6; j_gene: TRBJ2-7; CDR3nt: TGTGCCAGCAGAATGGACACTGCCCCCTACGAGCAGTACTTC; CDR3aa: CASRMDTAPYEQYF
abundance: many; d_gene: -; v_gene: TRBV6-4; j_gene: TRBJ2-1; CDR3nt: TGTGCCAGTAGCACAGGGATATACAATGAGCAGTTCTTC; CDR3aa: CASSTGIYNEQFF
abundance: many; d_gene: -; v_gene: TRBV7-2; j_gene: TRBJ2-7; CDR3nt: TGTGCCAGCAGCCAGAGCCGACAGACCTCCTACGAGCAGTACTTC; CDR3aa: CASSQSRQTSYEQYF
abundance: many; d_gene: -; v_gene: TRBV9; j_gene: TRBJ2-6; CDR3nt: TGTGCCAGCAGCGGGCCGTTCGAGGGGGCCAACGTCCTGACTTTC; CDR3aa: CASSGPFEGANVLTF
abundance: many; d_gene: TRBD2; v_gene: TRBV7-8; j_gene: TRBJ2-5; CDR3nt: TGTGCCAGCAGCCGGGGACTAGCGCAGACCCAGTACTTC; CDR3aa: CASSRGLAQTQYF
abundance: many; d_gene: TRBD2; v_gene: TRBV9; j_gene: TRBJ2-3; CDR3nt: TGTGCCAGCAGCATCAGACTAGCGGAAAGCACAGATACGCAGTATTTT; CDR3aa: CASSIRLAESTDTQYF
abundance: many; d_gene: -; v_gene: TRBV19; j_gene: TRBJ2-7; CDR3nt: TGTGCCAGTAGTACCACAATAAACTACGAGCAGTACTTC; CDR3aa: CASSTTINYEQYF
abundance: many; d_gene: TRBD2; v_gene: TRBV7-8; j_gene: TRBJ2-1; CDR3nt: TGTGCCAGCAGCTTAGGGACTAGCGGGATCAATGAGCAGTTCTTC; CDR3aa: CASSLGTSGINEQFF
abundance: -; d_gene: -; v_gene: TRBV7-2; j_gene: TRBJ2-6; CDR3nt: TGTGCCAGCAGCTTATACTTGGGGCTGTGCTCTGGGGCCAACGTCCTGACTTTC; CDR3aa: CASSLYLGLCSGANVLTF
abundance: -; d_gene: TRBD1; v_gene: TRBV4-2; j_gene: TRBJ1-6; CDR3nt: TGTGCCAGCAGCTTAGCAAGGGGACAGTATAATTCACCCCTCCACTTT; CDR3aa: CASSLARGQYNSPLHF
abundance: -; d_gene: -; v_gene: TRBV3-1; j_gene: TRBJ1-1; CDR3nt: TGTGCCAGCAGCCAATCTGGCAGGAACACTGAAGCTTTCTTT; CDR3aa: CASSQSGRNTEAFF
abundance: once; d_gene: TRBD2; v_gene: TRBV18; j_gene: TRBJ2-5; CDR3nt: TGTGCCAGCTCACCGCGGACTTCAGGGACTAGCAGGGAGACCCAGTACTTC; CDR3aa: CASSPRTSGTSRETQYF
abundance: many; d_gene: -; v_gene: TRBV19; j_gene: TRBJ2-2; CDR3nt: TGTGCCAGTAGTATAGACGGGGGCGGGGAGCTGTTTTTT; CDR3aa: CASSIDGGGELFF
abundance: -; d_gene: TRBD2; v_gene: TRBV18; j_gene: TRBJ2-3; CDR3nt: TGTGCCAGCTCAAACCGACCAGCGGGAGGTTCAGATACGCAGTATTTT; CDR3aa: CASSNRPAGGSDTQYF
abundance: many; d_gene: -; v_gene: TRBV20-1; j_gene: TRBJ2-5; CDR3nt: TGCACTTTAAGTGGGAGGGGGGGAGAGACCCAGTACTTC; CDR3aa: CTLSGRGGETQYF
abundance: -; d_gene: -; v_gene: TRBV15; j_gene: TRBJ1-1; CDR3nt: TGTGCCACCCGCAGGGGCACTGAAGCTTTCTTT; CDR3aa: CATRRGTEAFF
abundance: many; d_gene: TRBD2; v_gene: TRBV29-1; j_gene: TRBJ2-2; CDR3nt: TGCAGCGGGGGGGGGGCCGGGGAGCTGTTTTTT; CDR3aa: CSGGGAGELFF
abundance: -; d_gene: -; v_gene: TRBV6-6; j_gene: TRBJ2-3; CDR3nt: TGTGCCAGCAGCCGGGGGACTGGCACAGATACGCAGTATTTT; CDR3aa: CASSRGTGTDTQYF
abundance: many; d_gene: -; v_gene: TRBV24-1; j_gene: TRBJ2-1; CDR3nt: TGTGCCACCAGTTATTTAGGGACCCCCCAGTTCTTC; CDR3aa: CATSYLGTPQFF
abundance: many; d_gene: TRBD1; v_gene: TRBV9; j_gene: TRBJ1-3; CDR3nt: TGTGCCAGCAGCGTAGTAAAGGGGGCGAAGGGAAACACCATATATTTT; CDR3aa: CASSVVKGAKGNTIYF
abundance: -; d_gene: -; v_gene: TRBV18; j_gene: TRBJ2-1; CDR3nt: TGTGCCAGCTCACCGGACGGTGGCTCCTACAATGAGCAGTTCTTC; CDR3aa: CASSPDGGSYNEQFF
abundance: many; d_gene: TRBD1; v_gene: TRBV7-8; j_gene: TRBJ1-6; CDR3nt: TGTGCCAGCAGCTTAGGATTACAGGGGGGTTCACCCCTCCACTTT; CDR3aa: CASSLGLQGGSPLHF
abundance: once; d_gene: TRBD1; v_gene: TRBV11-2; j_gene: TRBJ2-6; CDR3nt: TGTGCCAGCAGCTTCAAGTCACGGGACAGGGTCCTGACTTTC; CDR3aa: CASSFKSRDRVLTF
abundance: -; d_gene: TRBD2; v_gene: TRBV6-1; j_gene: TRBJ2-7; CDR3nt: TGTGCCAGCAATGAATCTGGGGGAGGGCCCCCCTACGAGCAGTACTTC; CDR3aa: CASNESGGGPPYEQYF
abundance: -; d_gene: -; v_gene: TRBV12-5; j_gene: TRBJ2-7; CDR3nt: TGTGCCAGCAGCAGCGGGCCGTGCGAGCAGCACTTC; CDR3aa: CASSSGPCEQHF
abundance: many; d_gene: -; v_gene: TRBV5-1; j_gene: TRBJ2-3; CDR3nt: TGCGCCAGCAGCTTGGATGGGGCGGGCGCCCGCCGCACAGATACGCAGTATTTT; CDR3aa: CASSLDGAGARRTDTQYF
abundance: many; d_gene: -; v_gene: TRBV7-9; j_gene: TRBJ2-3; CDR3nt: TGTGCCAGCAGCTTAGAAGATGGCACAGATACGCAGTATTTT; CDR3aa: CASSLEDGTDTQYF
abundance: -; d_gene: TRBD2; v_gene: TRBV6-2/TRBV6-3; j_gene: TRBJ2-4; CDR3nt: TGTGCCAGCAGGGGGACTAGCGGGACAGACATTCAGTACTTC; CDR3aa: CASRGTSGTDIQYF
abundance: many; d_gene: -; v_gene: TRBV20-1; j_gene: TRBJ2-1; CDR3nt: TGCAGTGCCCTAGCCCAACGGGTCAGCTCCTACAATGAGCAGTTCTTC; CDR3aa: CSALAQRVSSYNEQFF
abundance: many; d_gene: TRBD1; v_gene: TRBV4-3; j_gene: TRBJ2-2; CDR3nt: TGCGCCAGCAGCCAAGGTCTAGGGGGCGTTGGGGGAACCGGGGAGCTGTTTTTT; CDR3aa: CASSQGLGGVGGTGELFF
abundance: many; d_gene: TRBD2; v_gene: TRBV5-1; j_gene: TRBJ2-7; CDR3nt: TGCGCCAGCCAGCGGACTAGCGGGATGAGCTCCTACGAGCAGTACTTC; CDR3aa: CASQRTSGMSSYEQYF
abundance: -; d_gene: -; v_gene: TRBV7-9; j_gene: TRBJ2-1; CDR3nt: TGTGCCAGCAGCCCCCATCCGTCCGAGTGGGCGGGTTACCCTGAGCAGTTCTTC; CDR3aa: CASSPHPSEWAGYPEQFF
abundance: few; d_gene: TRBD1; v_gene: TRBV6-6; j_gene: TRBJ1-4; CDR3nt: TGTGCCAGCAGTTACGCGGGACAGGGAAGGGAAAAACTGTTTTTT; CDR3aa: CASSYAGQGREKLFF
abundance: many; d_gene: -; v_gene: TRBV7-9; j_gene: TRBJ2-2; CDR3nt: TGTGCCAGCAGCTTGCGTGGGGAGAACACCGGGGAGCTGTTTTTT; CDR3aa: CASSLRGENTGELFF
abundance: few; d_gene: -; v_gene: TRBV3-2; j_gene: TRBJ1-5; CDR3nt: TGTGCCACCACCCGGGTAAAGGACTTCAGCAATCAGCCCCAGCATTTT; CDR3aa: CATTRVKDFSNQPQHF
abundance: -; d_gene: TRBD2; v_gene: TRBV9; j_gene: TRBJ2-5; CDR3nt: TGTGCTAGCAGCCTAACTAGCGGGAACCGGGGGCGGCTGGAGACCCAGTACTTC; CDR3aa: CASSLTSGNRGRLETQYF
abundance: -; d_gene: TRBD2; v_gene: TRBV11-2; j_gene: TRBJ2-3; CDR3nt: TGTGCCAGCAGCCGCGGGACTAGCGGGAGGTGGAATACGCAGTATTTT; CDR3aa: CASSRGTSGRWNTQYF
abundance: many; d_gene: -; v_gene: TRBV7-2; j_gene: TRBJ2-3; CDR3nt: TGTGCCAGCAGCTTAGAGGGGTTTAAGGATACGCAGTATTTT; CDR3aa: CASSLEGFKDTQYF